The 30 T cell receptor beta chains given below trace back to one sample, sequenced in a study of blood T cell repertoires in COVID-19. Measured with immunoSEQ multiplex PCR; TCRdb has only the in-frame clones, and not every one. The table shows about 64,000 clones, with around 84% occurring only once. The sequencing sample was made of peripheral blood. Source of these receptors: a man aged 50 or older with active COVID-19.

V is TRBV5-4 and J is TRBJ2-5; TRBD2 might be the D (5 bases). The CDR3 extends over 14 amino acids. The germline CDR1 and CDR2 sequences are SGHNT and YYREEE (reference sequence). The germline V and J ends were trimmed by 4 bases and 7 bases, with 17 bases remaining between them. CDR3 DNA: TGTGCCAGCAGCCAACCCCCATCTGGAGGGACCCAGTACTTC. Protein sequence: CASSQPPSGGTQYF.

The chain joins TRBV5-8 to TRBJ2-2; the D gene is possibly TRBD2 (6 bases). V gave up 5 bases and J gave up 5 bases, with 13 bases separating them. From germline, CDR1 is SGHTS and CDR2 YDEGEE. The length of the CDR3 is 14 residues. The DNA for the CDR3 is TGTGCCAGCAGGGACCCGGGGAGGACCGGGGAGCTGTTTTTT. Amino acids: CASRDPGRTGELFF.

On this clone: One end of the junction is discordant with germline, which a read error may explain. The chain has TRBV6-5 and TRBJ1-1; D gene uncertain. Per the germline V gene, CDR1 is MNHEY and CDR2 is SVGAGI. The CDR3 loop spans 15 amino acids. Here the CDR3 reads CASSYSLSTSTQAFF. The CDR3 region has the DNA TGTGCCAGCAGTTACTCCTTGAGTACCTCCACTCAAGCTTTCTTT.

The chain is built from TRBV28 and TRBJ1-5, with D hard to call. The V gene lost 7 bases and the J gene lost 2 bases, with 21 bases spanning the gap. This CDR3 comprises 17 residues. Germline values: CDR1 MDHEN, CDR2 SYDVKM. This CDR3 reads CASTVSPGRYGNQPQHF. DNA for the CDR3: TGTGCCAGCACTGTCTCCCCTGGGCGATATGGCAATCAGCCCCAGCATTTT. Variable domain in full (rest from reference TRBV28 and TRBJ1-5): DVKVTQSSRYLVKRTGEKVFLECVQDMDHENMFWYRQDPGLGLRLIYFSYDVKMKEKGDIPEGYSVSREKKERFSLILESASTNQTSMYLCASTVSPGRYGNQPQHFGDGTRLSIL.

This clone was observed a single time. The genes are TRBV3-1 (or the pseudogene TRBV3-2) and TRBJ2-2; a possible D gene is TRBD2 (6 bases). This CDR3 has 19 amino acids. V lost 0 bases, J lost 6 bases, and 23 bases lay in between. CDR1 is LGHDT, CDR2 YNNKEL, per germline (reference sequence). In DNA, the CDR3 is TGTGCCAGCAGCCAAGATCCGGGGCGGGGAGACTATCGCCCCGGGGAGCTGTTTTTT. Translated: CASSQDPGRGDYRPGELFF.

The chain links TRBV5-1 to TRBJ1-4; tentative D call: TRBD1 (5 bases). Per germline, CDR1 SGHRS and CDR2 YFSETQ. Trimming pared 4 bases from V and 0 bases from J, leaving 13 bases between. This CDR3 region has 16 residues. CDR3 sequence: CASSRGDGATNEKLFF. As DNA, the CDR3 is TGCGCCAGCAGCCGGGGGGACGGAGCAACTAATGAAAAACTGTTTTTT.

V gene TRBV7-2 combines with J gene TRBJ2-4, with 7 positions matching TRBD1. Germline V CDR1 and CDR2: SGHTA, FQGNSA. Trimming cost V 4 bases and J 0 bases; bases outside gene matches: 6. This CDR3 region has 16 residues. The CDR3 loop reads CASSSGQIGAKNIQYF. The CDR3 bases are TGTGCCAGCAGCTCGGGACAGATTGGAGCCAAAAACATTCAGTACTTC.

V and J are TRBV4-3 and TRBJ2-7; D is unclear. V lost 0 bases to trimming and J lost 5 bases, with 11 bases between them. The CDR3 is 14 amino acids. Germline V CDR1 and CDR2: LGHNA, YSLEER. Here the CDR3 DNA reads TGCGCCAGCAGCCAAGAAACCGAGGTCGACGAGCAGTACTTC. Amino acid sequence: CASSQETEVDEQYF.

J is TRBJ1-4 and V is TRBV16, with D possibly TRBD1 on 5 matching bases. The CDR3 runs 15 residues. The V and J ends lost 3 bases and 2 bases respectively, with 10 bases between them. Germline V gene lookup returns CDR1 KGHSY and CDR2 FQNENV. The CDR3, as DNA: TGTGCCAGCAGCCATTCAGGGAGGACTAATGAAAAACTGTTTTTT. This sequence encodes CASSHSGRTNEKLFF.

V is TRBV7-6 and J is TRBJ2-7; a possible D gene is TRBD1 (6 bases). V gave up 0 bases and J gave up 3 bases, with 12 bases separating them. Germline assignment: CDR1 SGHVS and CDR2 FNYEAQ. The CDR3 has 15 residues. The CDR3 loop is CASSLAWGTRYEQYF. As DNA, the CDR3 is TGTGCCAGCAGCTTAGCTTGGGGGACACGCTACGAGCAGTACTTC.

The CDR3 DNA sequence: TGTGCCAGCAGTTACGCAGGGGGCGACGACGAGCAGTACTTC. It specifies CASSYAGGDDEQYF. V gene TRBV6-2 or TRBV6-3 combines with J gene TRBJ2-7, with 8 bases lining up with TRBD1. This CDR3 spans 14 amino acids. The V segment lost 2 bases and the J segment 5 bases; nucleotides outside the gene matches: 5. Germline V gene lookup returns CDR1 MNHEY and CDR2 SVGEGT.

The rearrangement uses TRBV6-5 and TRBJ1-4; the D gene is possibly TRBD1 (6 bases). This CDR3 has 13 residues. In germline, CDR1 is MNHEY, CDR2 SVGAGI. V lost 5 bases to trimming and J lost 5 bases, with 9 bases between them. CDR3 sequence: CASSRTANEKLFF. In nucleotides, the CDR3 is TGTGCCAGCAGTAGGACAGCGAATGAAAAACTGTTTTTT.

J is TRBJ1-3 and V is TRBV5-4; TRBD1 matches 7 bases. J gave up 0 bases and V 2 bases, and 8 bases lay outside the gene matches. CDR1 is SGHNT, CDR2 YYREEE, per germline (reference sequence). The CDR3 has 17 residues. CDR3 residues: CASSFKGQYTSGNTIYF. The CDR3 DNA reads TGTGCCAGCAGCTTCAAGGGACAGTACACCTCTGGAAACACCATATATTTT.

The rearrangement joins TRBV9 to TRBJ2-7, with 7 bases lining up with TRBD2. After removal of 0 bases from V and 4 bases from J, the junction contained 7 bases not matched to a gene. The germline CDR1 and CDR2 sequences are SGDLS and YYNGEE. The CDR3 covers 15 residues. CDR3 sequence: CASSVAPSGNYEQYF. The CDR3 bases are TGTGCCAGCAGCGTAGCCCCCAGCGGGAATTACGAGCAGTACTTC.

The chain joins TRBV12-5 to TRBJ2-7; 14 bases agree with TRBD2. The trim removed 7 bases at V and 3 bases at J, leaving 2 bases unmatched. Germline V lookup: CDR1 LGHNT, CDR2 FRNRAP. This CDR3 region has 14 residues. The CDR3 is CASAGLAGVYEQYF. The CDR3 DNA reads TGTGCTAGTGCGGGACTAGCGGGGGTCTACGAGCAGTACTTC.

V and J are TRBV5-5 and TRBJ2-3; TRBD2 might be the D (5 bases). CDR3 size: 14 residues. Germline CDR1 and CDR2: SGHKS and YYEKEE (reference sequence). Trimming stripped 3 bases from V and 0 bases from J, with 8 bases between. The CDR3 here is CASSYRTSTDTQYF. The CDR3 DNA sequence: TGTGCCAGCAGCTACCGGACTAGCACAGATACGCAGTATTTT.

The chain combines TRBV2 with TRBJ2-1; a possible D gene is TRBD2 (6 bases). Germline CDR1 SNHLY, CDR2 FYNNEI. V was trimmed by 6 bases and J by 3 bases, leaving 12 bases between them. This CDR3 is built from 14 residues. The CDR3 loop reads CASSGLADYNEQFF. The CDR3 DNA is TGTGCCAGCAGCGGTTTAGCGGACTACAATGAGCAGTTCTTC.

This clone showed up just once. The V and J genes are TRBV7-6 and TRBJ2-1; TRBD2 matches at 12 bases. The germline CDR1 and CDR2 sequences are SGHVS and FNYEAQ. This CDR3 has 18 residues. V was clipped by 6 bases and J by 5 bases; unmatched bases: 14. The CDR3 here is CASSLTSGGRLPHNEQFF. Written as DNA, the CDR3 is TGTGCCAGCAGTTTAACTAGCGGGGGGCGTCTCCCCCACAATGAGCAGTTCTTC.

Concerning this clone itself: A read error may produce the germline difference seen at one junction end. The chain employs TRBV6-5 and TRBJ2-7; 7 positions agree with TRBD2. CDR1 and CDR2 from the germline V gene are MNHEY and SVGAGI. The CDR3 contains 12 residues. CDR3 sequence: CASSPPSGVETF. The CDR3 coding sequence is TGTGCCAGCAGCCCCCCCAGCGGGGTTGAAACCTTC.

This clone was counted only a few times. The chain links TRBV30 to TRBJ2-1, with D possibly TRBD1 on 6 matching bases. This CDR3 spans 12 amino acids. The germline V and J ends were trimmed by 8 bases and 4 bases, with 12 bases remaining between them. The germline CDR1 and CDR2 sequences are GTSNPN and SVGIG (reference sequence). CDR3: CAGGRGYNEQFF. The CDR3 DNA reads TGTGCCGGGGGCAGGGGTTACAATGAGCAGTTCTTC. The full variable domain, in which reference TRBV30 and TRBJ2-1 provide the parts outside the CDR3, is SQTIHQWPATLVQPVGSPLSLECTVEGTSNPNLYWYRQAAGRGLQLLFYSVGIGQISSEVPQNLSASRPQDRQFILSSKKLLLSDSGFYLCAGGRGYNEQFFGPGTRLTVL.

The rearrangement links TRBV15 to TRBJ1-1; the D is unclear. Germline values: CDR1 LNHNV, CDR2 YYDKDF (reference sequence). The CDR3 covers 15 residues. The germline V and J ends were trimmed by 0 bases and 1 base, with 9 bases remaining between them. The CDR3 DNA is TGTGCCACCAGCAGAGATCCCCCTCCGAACACTGAAGCTTTCTTT. Translated, it gives CATSRDPPPNTEAFF.

This chain links TRBV12-3 or TRBV12-4 with TRBJ2-2, with D maybe TRBD2 (6 bases). Between the trimmed V and J ends, which lost 2 bases and 8 bases, there was a span of 6 bases. The CDR3 has 12 amino acids. The CDR3 DNA reads as TGTGCCAGCAGTTTACTAGCGGGGGAGCTGTTTTTT. Translated: CASSLLAGELFF.

This chain joins TRBV24-1 and TRBJ2-3; D is perhaps TRBD2 (5 bases). CDR1 and CDR2 (germline): KGHDR, SFDVKD. Trimming left V 7 bases short and J 1 base short, with 8 bases between. This CDR3 comprises 13 residues. The CDR3 spells CATSDGGTDTQYF. Here the CDR3 DNA reads TGTGCCACCAGCGACGGGGGCACAGATACGCAGTATTTT.

This clone was detected only a few times. This sequence joins TRBV19 and TRBJ1-5, with 7 bases that match TRBD1. The CDR3 sequence is 16 residues long. Germline CDR1 is LNHDA and CDR2 is SQIVND (reference sequence). Losses at the gene ends were 11 bases for V and 3 bases for J; bases not matched to a gene: 16. The CDR3 loop reads CASRKGRQGDNQPQHF. CDR3 sequence (DNA): TGTGCCTCGAGAAAGGGGAGGCAGGGGGACAATCAGCCCCAGCATTTT.

The chain recombines TRBV5-6 with TRBJ1-5, with D possibly being TRBD1 (6 bases). The CDR3 sequence is 14 residues long. Germline V gene data show CDR1 as SGHDT and CDR2 as YYEEEE. V lost 0 bases and J lost 3, with 7 bases in between. The CDR3 DNA follows: TGTGCCAGCAGCTTGGGACAGGCCAATCAGCCCCAGCATTTT. Amino acid sequence: CASSLGQANQPQHF.

The chain couples TRBV9 to TRBJ2-3, with TRBD2 matching over 10 bases. CDR1 SGDLS and CDR2 YYNGEE come from the germline V gene. The CDR3 covers 14 residues. V lost 4 bases, J lost 1 base, and 0 bases stayed unmatched. This CDR3 is CASSLAGGTDTQYF. CDR3 coding DNA: TGTGCCAGCAGCCTAGCGGGGGGCACAGATACGCAGTATTTT. Filled out from reference TRBV9 and TRBJ2-3, the complete variable domain reads DSGVTQTPKHLITATGQRVTLRCSPRSGDLSVYWYQQSLDQGLQFLIQYYNGEERAKGNILERFSAQQFPDLHSELNLSSLELGDSALYFCASSLAGGTDTQYFGPGTRLTVL.

This rearrangement joins TRBV28 to TRBJ2-3; D gene ambiguous. V lost 2 bases and J 4 bases, leaving 7 bases between the germline ends. This CDR3 comprises 13 residues. The germline V gene encodes CDR1 MDHEN and CDR2 SYDVKM. CDR3 DNA sequence: TGTGCCAGCAGTTTAGACACATCAGATACGCAGTATTTT. As protein: CASSLDTSDTQYF.

This sequence joins TRBV5-4 and TRBJ2-3, with 8 bases matching TRBD2. CDR1 SGHNT and CDR2 YYREEE come from the germline V gene (reference sequence). V dropped 7 bases and J dropped 4; count of bases not matched to a gene: 20. This CDR3 spans 18 amino acids. CDR3 DNA: TGTGCCAGCGCCCCCGGGGCCGCTAGACTAGCGAGCCCAGATACGCAGTATTTT. This translates into CASAPGAARLASPDTQYF.

The chain uses TRBV28 and TRBJ2-3; tentative D call: TRBD2 (6 bases). Germline V gives CDR1 MDHEN, CDR2 SYDVKM. The CDR3 spans 15 residues. V lost 6 bases and J 0 bases, leaving 13 bases between the germline ends. The CDR3 DNA sequence: TGTGCCAGCAGAAAACGGGAGAAAAGCACAGATACGCAGTATTTT. This codes for CASRKREKSTDTQYF.

The chain couples TRBV28 to TRBJ2-7, with a tentative D call TRBD1 (6 bases). The CDR3 covers 15 residues. Germline lookup yields CDR1 MDHEN and CDR2 SYDVKM. V was pared by 5 bases and J by 1 base, with 15 bases between. CDR3 in DNA: TGTGCCAGCAGTCCAAGATCAGGGGCGTCCTACGAGCAGTACTTC. It is translated as CASSPRSGASYEQYF.